This T cell receptor (beta chain) derives from a study of cytomegalovirus exposure and HLA in healthy donors. Study conclusions and caveats: What a later analysis showed was that several of the most significant clusters appeared linked to common viral pathogens. Later, an analysis showed that TCR beta chains associated with HLA were more clonally expanded than others that were equally common.

60 Vbeta and 13 Jbeta primers were used in PCR. Method: immunoSEQ multiplex PCR; TCRdb's copy keeps in-frame clones and lacks some. The table records about 190,000 clones, under 80% of them present only once. With regard to this clone: Its antigen is unidentified. One end of the junction is discordant with germline, which a read error may explain.

In germline, CDR1 is SEHNR, CDR2 FQNEAQ (reference sequence). The CDR3 is 15 amino acids. The sequence came from a man younger than 40 in good health and CMV-seropositive. Sequenced material: PBMCs. This chain uses TRBV7-9 with TRBJ2-7; tentative D call: TRBD2 (5 bases). CDR3 region: CSSSLGYGIVYEQYF. The CDR3 nucleotides are TGTTCCAGCAGCTTAGGTTACGGGATTGTGTACGAGCAGTACTTC.